This T cell receptor beta chain was sequenced in a study of PD-1 blockade in classical Hodgkin lymphoma. V gave up 7 bases and J gave up 4 bases; unmatched junction bases: 6. Germline CDR1 is LGHNT and CDR2 is FRNRAP. CDR3 length: 14 residues. Some clones are missing from TCRdb's copy, which holds only in-frame ones; the method was immunoSEQ multiplex PCR. The profile shows about 20,000 clones, around 67% of them singletons. Brentuximab vedotin exposure varied, and every patient relapsed after autologous stem cell transplantation. The sequence derives from a human donor with classical Hodgkin lymphoma. Specimen: peripheral blood mononuclear cells (PBMCs), collected before the second cycle of nivolumab. This chain connects TRBV12-5 to TRBJ2-1; 8 bases fit TRBD1. DNA of the CDR3: TGTGCTAGTGTTCCGGGACAGGCATACAATGAGCAGTTCTTC. Its translation: CASVPGQAYNEQFF.